The 15 T cell receptor beta chains given below trace back to one sample, sequenced in a study of blood T cell repertoires in COVID-19. Method: immunoSEQ multiplex PCR; TCRdb's copy keeps in-frame clones and lacks some. The data contain about 220,000 clones, 80% to 90% of them singletons. The sequencing input was PBMCs or T cells enriched from blood (not recorded which). The source of these receptors is a woman aged 18 to 35 in a cohort exposed to, infected with or recovered from COVID-19 (not recorded which).

The rearrangement joins TRBV7-9 to TRBJ2-1; D is uncertain. In germline, CDR1 is SEHNR, CDR2 FQNEAQ (reference sequence). Deletions cut 7 bases from V and 2 bases from J, with 12 bases between. This CDR3 contains 14 residues. CDR3 amino acids: CASILDFTYNEQFF. DNA for the CDR3: TGTGCCAGCATCCTCGACTTCACCTACAATGAGCAGTTCTTC.

This rearrangement joins TRBV24-1 to TRBJ2-3; 9 nucleotides match TRBD2. V lost 4 bases, J lost 4 bases, and 8 bases stayed unmatched. This CDR3 spans 16 amino acids. Germline V gene lookup returns CDR1 KGHDR and CDR2 SFDVKD. Here the CDR3 reads CATSDRAGGSPDTQYF. For the CDR3, the DNA is TGTGCCACCAGTGACCGAGCGGGGGGAAGCCCAGATACGCAGTATTTT.

The chain is built from TRBV7-2 and TRBJ1-1; D gene uncertain. CDR3 length: 14 amino acids. The V end lost 1 base, the J end lost 5 bases, and 11 bases lay between the germline ends. Germline CDR1 SGHTA, CDR2 FQGNSA. The CDR3 DNA sequence: TGTGCCAGCAGCTTAGGAGTCAGGTGGACTGAAGCTTTCTTT. Translating gives CASSLGVRWTEAFF.

The CDR3, as DNA: TGTGCCAGTAGTCGACAGGGGGGGCTTGAGCAGTACTTC. This codes for CASSRQGGLEQYF. This chain uses TRBV19 with TRBJ2-7, with 9 bases matching TRBD1. V trimming: 5 bases; J trimming: 7 bases; junction bases outside the gene matches: 6. The germline gives CDR1 LNHDA, CDR2 SQIVND (reference sequence). This CDR3 is built from 13 residues.

The J gene is TRBJ2-3, the V gene TRBV6-5; D not resolved. The CDR3 sequence is 15 residues long. V lost 0 bases, J lost 2 bases, and 9 bases lay in between. Germline CDR1 is MNHEY and CDR2 is SVGAGI. CDR3 residues: CASSYSKSNTDTQYF. The CDR3 nucleotides read TGTGCCAGCAGTTACTCGAAGAGCAACACAGATACGCAGTATTTT.

The V call is TRBV20-1, the J call TRBJ2-7, with 10 nucleotides matching TRBD1. CDR3 length equals 11 residues. The V gene end was trimmed by 6 bases and the J gene end by 6 bases; junction bases not matched to a gene: 2. Germline V lookup: CDR1 DFQATT, CDR2 SNEGSKA (reference sequence). CDR3 bases: TGCAGTGCCAGACAGGGGGCCGAGCAGTACTTC. Its translation is CSARQGAEQYF.

The rearrangement joins TRBV7-9 to TRBJ2-7; unclear D gene. In germline, CDR1 is SEHNR, CDR2 FQNEAQ (reference sequence). With 8 bases removed from V and 6 bases from J, the gap between germline ends came to 11 bases. This CDR3 has 11 amino acids. The CDR3 DNA sequence: TGTGCCAGCGTCCTCCAGCGCGAGCAGTACTTC. Encoded protein: CASVLQREQYF.

The rearrangement links TRBV5-1 to TRBJ2-7, with 7 bases that match TRBD2. The junction had 4 bases not matched to a gene; V was cut back by 4 bases and J by 0 bases. The CDR3 extends over 14 amino acids. In germline, CDR1 is SGHRS, CDR2 YFSETQ. CDR3 bases: TGCGCCAGCAGCATCACTAGCGTCTCCTACGAGCAGTACTTC. Protein: CASSITSVSYEQYF.

The chain is built from TRBV6-6 and TRBJ2-2, with D perhaps matching TRBD1 (6 bases). Trimming cost V 4 bases and J 5 bases, with 17 bases left between them. Germline assignment: CDR1 MNHNY and CDR2 SVGAGI (reference sequence). This CDR3 is 16 amino acids long. The CDR3 nucleotides read TGTGCCAGCAGTTCCACTACAGGGCCCGGAACCGGGGAGCTGTTTTTT. Encoded protein: CASSSTTGPGTGELFF.

The chain is built from TRBV6-5 and TRBJ1-2; a weak D match, TRBD1 (6 bases). This CDR3 has 12 residues. V dropped 6 bases and J dropped 7 bases, with 12 bases sitting between them. Germline CDR1 reads MNHEY; CDR2 reads SVGAGI. In DNA, the CDR3 is TGTGCCAGCAGGGTGGGACACGGTGGCTACACCTTC. This translates into CASRVGHGGYTF.

This chain uses TRBV6-5 with TRBJ1-2, with 10 nucleotides matching TRBD1. V lost 0 bases, J lost 5 bases, and 3 bases stayed unmatched. The CDR3 spans 15 residues. Germline CDR1 and CDR2: MNHEY and SVGAGI. CDR3 loop: CASSYSGTGEYGYTF. CDR3 sequence (DNA): TGTGCCAGCAGTTACTCCGGGACAGGGGAGTATGGCTACACCTTC.

The chain is built from TRBV28 and TRBJ1-5; possibly TRBD1 for D (5 bases). Trimming removed 3 bases at V and 0 bases at J, with 12 bases between. CDR3 length: 16 residues. Per germline, CDR1 MDHEN and CDR2 SYDVKM. The CDR3 DNA sequence: TGTGCCAGCAGTTTCCGGGGGATTTATAGCAATCAGCCCCAGCATTTT. Amino acids: CASSFRGIYSNQPQHF.

This rearrangement joins TRBV25-1 to TRBJ2-3; 7 bases align to TRBD2. Germline loops: CDR1 MGHDK, CDR2 SYGVNS. CDR3 length equals 15 residues. V lost 2 bases, J lost 3 bases, and 5 bases stayed unmatched. This chain's CDR3 is CASSETGGSTDTQYF. The CDR3 coding sequence is TGTGCCAGCAGTGAAACGGGGGGTTCGACAGATACGCAGTATTTT.

The chain employs TRBV21-1 and TRBJ2-4; the table's D call TRBD1 went unverified against the DNA. TRBV21-1 represents a pseudogene. CDR3 length: 14 amino acids. CDR3 bases: TGTGCCAGCTTATGGAAGGGGGCCAAAAACATTCAGTACTTC. Its translation: CASLWKGAKNIQYF.

The rearrangement links TRBV5-6 to TRBJ2-3; D ambiguous. The germline V gene has CDR1 SGHDT and CDR2 YYEEEE. The CDR3 totals 11 residues. The V and J ends lost 1 base and 5 bases respectively, with 2 bases between them. The CDR3 region is CASSLQDTQYF. CDR3 DNA: TGTGCCAGCAGCTTGCAAGATACGCAGTATTTT.